The entry that follows covers one T cell receptor beta chain sequence. No antigen is known for it. No much larger clonotype is one base removed from it; base qualities were not supplied. V is cut back by 3 bases and J by 0 bases, with 4 bases in the junction unmatched. Looking up the germline V gene yields CDR1 MGHRA and CDR2 YSYEKL. The CDR3 goes from the cysteine to the phenylalanine over 16 residues. Only CDR3 DNA is held: 48 bases, read in frame from base 1. The approximately 39 donors, aged about 6 to 100 years, were systemically healthy Caucasian individuals from Russia. Approximately 10 milliliters of peripheral blood were collected from each donor into EDTA-treated Vacutainer tubes. PBMCs were isolated by Ficoll-Paque density-gradient centrifugation, with at least 6.5 million obtained per sample. Total RNA, at least 6 micrograms per sample, was extracted from PBMCs with Trizol reagent. Naive CD45RAhigh/CD27high T cell percentages were measured by flow cytometry on a PBMC aliquot from every donor.

These data are taken from a study of blood T cells in healthy people across ages (dated by TCRdb to about 2015). With respect to the entire study: In model experiments, template switching captured roughly one uniquely barcoded TCR beta cDNA molecule for every two T cells. Four age groups were formed from the donors: young (average roughly 15 years), middle-aged (approximately 41), aged (62) and long-lived (roughly 88). For two donors (one aged 18 to 30 and one aged 80 or older), the study analyzed two additional independent replicas of 1 million unique cDNA reads from the same blood draw. Using deep sequencing normalized with unique cDNA molecular identifiers, the study measured how TCR beta repertoire diversity changes with age. Study-level results and caveats: Compared with the aged group, the long-lived group had more naive CD4+ T cells, fewer expanded clones and increased TCR diversity, a pattern suggesting age selection. There was a strong correlation between observed TCR beta diversity and the percentage of naive T cells measured by flow cytometry. As age increased, observed TCR beta diversity per million T cells dropped in a roughly linear way, and a significant reduction was already evident by age 40. Donor CMV infection status was unknown, potentially confounding age-related changes in expanded clonotypes. Estimates of total diversity based on one million sequenced T cells were regarded as lower bounds and as underestimates. Conclusive comparison of naive and antigen-experienced compartments was prevented by the profiling of bulk unsorted PBMCs.

Libraries were made using 5' RACE. Sequencing was performed on an Illumina HiSeq 2500. The second PCR ran for roughly 7 to 12 cycles and used a J-beta primer mix along with a sample-barcoded 5' primer. A template-switch 5' adaptor carrying 12 random nucleotides introduced a unique molecular identifier onto each TCR beta cDNA molecule. Each sample yielded at least 2.5 million CDR3-containing paired-end reads. First-strand cDNA was synthesized from all RNA with the Mint cDNA synthesis kit, primed by a TRBC-specific oligonucleotide. Following uracil-DNA glycosylase treatment, a first 18-cycle PCR with universal primers M1SS and BC2_uni_R was performed on all cDNA. On the authors' methods: Each sample was normalized by randomly selecting 1 million high-quality reads, each carrying a distinct molecular identifier. Reads sharing molecular identifiers were discarded rather than binned into consensus sequences. MiTCR, with a Q25 quality threshold and the strictest error-elimination algorithm, was used for CDR3 identification, clonotype clustering and error correction. A nonparametric unseen species model using Euler transformation provided a lower-bound estimate of total TCR beta diversity. Using fastp at Q25 and MiXCR, TCRdb reprocessed the public reads and kept productive beta chains. Merged by CDR3 protein, the rows form single entries marked with the most common genes and DNA. In this record, the V and J calls reflect TCRdb's handling and not the investigators' own analysis. The sample includes approximately 580,000 distinct CDR3 sequences, with under 30% observed a single time. Just under 9% of the sample is held by the ten biggest clonotypes.

These data were also reused for a study on T cells of mothers and their children. The second study also describes: Donors were nine systemically healthy Caucasian individuals: three mothers and their six children. cDNA synthesis used all of the extracted RNA, with 1.5 ug of RNA in each 15 ul reaction. In the second PCR, sample barcodes and 2-4 random nucleotides were introduced via the M1S primer. Over 8 million TCR beta CDR3 reads were obtained for each mother, and 2.5 million to 3 million reads were obtained for each child. Thymic selection similarly shapes TCR recombination output in related and unrelated pairs, with minor effect from inherited differences. Normalized repertoire overlap in related mother-child pairs was always slightly higher than in unrelated mother-child pairs, but the difference was never significant. No persistent microchimeric T cell clones were detected, at a sensitivity of roughly 96 clones per million clonotypes. To look for features that set related mother-child pairs apart from unrelated individuals, the researchers ran deep NGS to compare the TCR beta repertoires of mothers and children. Mothers averaged roughly 36 +/- 4 years of age and children averaged about 12 +/- 4 years. Libraries were sequenced on Illumina HiSeq 2000 with 100+100 nt paired-end reads after adapter ligation with NEBNext reagents. To avoid cross-contamination, the mother libraries and the child libraries were prepared a month apart and sequenced in separate runs. For each donor, between roughly 450,000 and 2,300,000 distinct TCR beta clonotypes were identified. Naive TCR beta clonotypes were estimated from low-frequency clonotypes matched to each donor's FACS-determined naive share, without sorting.

The sequence came from a boy aged 10-17 years in good health. The chain is encoded by TRBV4-1 joined to TRBJ2-1; 8 junctional bases match TRBD2. The sequenced sample consisted of blood. The DNA is TGCGCCAGCAGCCATGTAGCGGGGAGCTCCTACAATGAGCAGTTCTTC. It specifies CASSHVAGSSYNEQFF.